In this sample, the clone carrying this T cell receptor (beta chain) turned up many times. This sample was included in a study of T-cell memory formation after mild COVID-19. CDR3 length: 16 amino acids. V trimming: 3 bases; J trimming: 4 bases; junction bases outside the gene matches: 11. Germline CDR1 reads MGHRA; CDR2 reads YSYEKL. TCRdb used MiXCR to reprocess the 5' RACE reads, holding one entry per CDR3 protein. The data show 350,000 to 450,000 distinct CDR3 sequences, with around 18% seen just once and 8.4% held by the top ten. Sequencing was performed on PBMCs or a T cell subset sorted from them (not recorded which). J is TRBJ2-7 and V is TRBV4-1; TRBD1 matches 8 bases. The sequence derives from an adult woman who had mild COVID-19 (a few samples of this study predate the infection). Cell type and time point are not known. The CDR3 loop reads CASSHILGTGFYEQYF. DNA for the CDR3: TGCGCCAGCAGCCATATACTCGGGACAGGTTTTTACGAGCAGTACTTC.